A selection of T cell receptor beta chains follows, all from one sample in a study of immune evolution from preneoplasia to lung adenocarcinoma. Assay used: immunoSEQ multiplex PCR; TCRdb lists only in-frame clones, some missing. The table includes about 3,400 clones, more than 60% detected once. The sample taken for sequencing was FFPE atypical adenomatous hyperplasia tissue from the lung. The receptors were sampled from a person aged 65-85 years with lung adenocarcinoma. The CDR3 runs from the conserved cysteine through the conserved F or W. A D gene is named only where the DNA matches it firmly. A clone size is listed for some rows: how often the clone was seen (once, few, many), or a class if it is expanded.

J,V,size,D,DNA,CDR3
TRBJ1-3,TRBV29-1,NA,NA,TGCAGCGCAACCACGGACTCTGGAAACACCATATATTTT,CSATTDSGNTIYF
TRBJ1-1,TRBV14,NA,NA,TGTGCCAGCAGCCAAGTATTAGGCACTGAAGCTTTCTTT,CASSQVLGTEAFF
TRBJ1-3,TRBV28,few,TRBD1,TGTGCCAGCAGTGGACAGGGCTGGGGAGCTGGAAACACCATATATTTT,CASSGQGWGAGNTIYF
TRBJ2-1,TRBV11-1,NA,NA,TGTGCCAGCAGCTCCGAGGACGGCGGACCAATGGATGAGCAGTTCTTC,CASSSEDGGPMDEQFF
TRBJ2-7,TRBV19,NA,TRBD2,TGTGCCAGTAGCCTCACTGGACTAGCGGAGACCTCCTACGAGCAGTACTTC,CASSLTGLAETSYEQYF
TRBJ2-1,TRBV28,NA,NA,TGTGCCAGCAGTCTATCTTCCCTCATCAATGAGCAGTTCTTC,CASSLSSLINEQFF
TRBJ2-1,TRBV30,NA,NA,TGTGCCTGGAGCCAGGGGCGGGATTACAATGAGCAGTTCTTC,CAWSQGRDYNEQFF
TRBJ2-1,TRBV5-8,NA,TRBD1,TGTGCCAGCAGCTTAGAGGGACAGGGAAACTACAATGAGCAGTTCTTC,CASSLEGQGNYNEQFF
TRBJ1-2,TRBV9,NA,TRBD1,TGTGCCAGCAGCGTGGGACAGAGGAATGGCTACACCTTC,CASSVGQRNGYTF
TRBJ1-1,TRBV30,NA,TRBD1,TGTGCCTGGAGCAGGACAGGCTACAACACTGAAGCTTTCTTT,CAWSRTGYNTEAFF
TRBJ2-1,TRBV28,NA,NA,TGTGCCAGCAGTTTGCTCGTGCGCGATGAGCAGTTCTTC,CASSLLVRDEQFF
TRBJ2-5,TRBV27,NA,NA,TGTGCCAGCCAGATGTTTGGGGAAGAGACCCAGTACTTC,CASQMFGEETQYF
TRBJ2-7,TRBV10-2,NA,NA,TGCGCCAGCAGACCGGGACACAGCTCCTACGAGCAGTACTTC,CASRPGHSSYEQYF
TRBJ2-6,TRBV1,NA,NA,TGCACCAGCAGCCTAGACTGTGCACAAAGTCGGGCCAACGTCCTGACTTTC,CTSSLDCAQSRANVLTF
TRBJ2-3,TRBV11-3,NA,TRBD1,TGTGCCAGCAGCTCAAGGGGGACAGTCACAGATACGCAGTATTTT,CASSSRGTVTDTQYF
TRBJ2-3,TRBV6-5,NA,NA,TGTGCCAGCACCCCAAGGGTGGATACAGATACGCAGTATTTT,CASTPRVDTDTQYF
TRBJ2-7,TRBV28,NA,NA,TGTGCCGTTGGGAGAGGGGCGAGCTCCTACGAGCAGTACTTC,CAVGRGASSYEQYF
TRBJ1-2,TRBV10-3,NA,TRBD1,TGTGCCATCACCCGGGACAGGGAATCGGGCTACACCTTC,CAITRDRESGYTF
TRBJ2-1,TRBV28,NA,NA,TGTGCCAGCAGTTTAGTCGGTCCCTCTAACTTTGAGCAGTTCTTC,CASSLVGPSNFEQFF
TRBJ2-5,TRBV11-2,NA,NA,TGTGCCAGCAGCTTAAGAAGCGGAATCCAAGAGACCCAGTACTTC,CASSLRSGIQETQYF